This T cell receptor (beta chain) was captured in a study of beta chain features in type 1 diabetes. Study as a whole: Healthy donors and patients had similar age, gender and cell yields.

cDNA synthesis used the whole RNA isolate, giving expressed TCRB sequences. A few million reads were obtained on average from naive, central memory and regulatory T cell samples. Only in-frame clones appear in the TCRdb table, and some are missing; sequencing was by immunoSEQ multiplex PCR. The sample lists hundreds of thousands of clones, about 32% occurring once. This clone occurred a few times. A single heparinised draw of 95 to 150 mL on average was taken per donor. Sorting based on CD45RO/CCR7/CD25/CD127/CD95/CD27 separated CD4+ naive, central memory, regulatory and stem cell-like memory cells. The origin of this receptor is a man between 18 and 29 years old in good health. Sequenced material: naive CD4+ T cells from blood.

The DNA of the CDR3 is TGTGCCAGCAGCTTGACTAGCGCCGACCTGGGTACGCAGTATTTT. It yields the protein CASSLTSADLGTQYF. The V and J genes are TRBV5-4 and TRBJ2-3; TRBD2 aligns across 7 bases. CDR3 length equals 15 residues. Trimming took 1 base from V and 8 from J; bases not matched to a gene: 10. In germline, CDR1 is SGHNT, CDR2 YYREEE (reference sequence).